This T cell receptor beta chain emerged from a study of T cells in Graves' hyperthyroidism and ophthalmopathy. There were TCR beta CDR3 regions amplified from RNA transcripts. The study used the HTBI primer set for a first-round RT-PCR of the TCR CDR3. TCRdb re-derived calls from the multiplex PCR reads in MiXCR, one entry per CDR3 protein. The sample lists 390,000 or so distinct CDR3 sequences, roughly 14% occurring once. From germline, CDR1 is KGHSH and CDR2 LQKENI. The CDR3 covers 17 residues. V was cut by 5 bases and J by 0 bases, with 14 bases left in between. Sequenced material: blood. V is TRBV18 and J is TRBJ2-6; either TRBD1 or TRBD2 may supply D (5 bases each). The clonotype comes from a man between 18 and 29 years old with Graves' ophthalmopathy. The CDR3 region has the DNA TGTGCCAGCTCATTAAGGGGACCCACCTCTGGGGCCAACGTCCTGACTTTC. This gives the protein CASSLRGPTSGANVLTF.